The clone carrying this TCR beta chain turned up a few times. The antigen remains unidentified. The CDR3 is 13 residues long. V gave up 3 bases and J gave up 8 bases; unmatched junction bases: 4. Per the germline V gene, CDR1 is KGHSH and CDR2 is LQKENI. The PCR ran on 60 Vbeta and 13 Jbeta primers. The protocol was immunoSEQ multiplex PCR, while the TCRdb copy is restricted to in-frame clones and leaves out a portion. The sample has around 150,000 clones, 82% seen once; the top ten hold about 0.98%. The sample is drawn from a study of cytomegalovirus exposure and HLA in healthy donors. Whole-study findings and limits: In the analysis, some V segments, TRBV6-2 and TRBV6-3 included, were excluded as indistinguishable. The study recorded 150 to 200 TCR beta chains that were cytomegalovirus-associated. Donors were assumed by presence/absence analyses to have roughly uniform sequencing depth. As was reported, the HLA-A and HLA-B alleles of most subjects were accurately predicted from TCR beta sequences.

The sequenced material came from PBMCs. This TCR came from a girl aged 2 to 10 in good health and CMV-seropositive. The J gene is TRBJ2-4, the V gene TRBV18, with 7 bases that match TRBD2. CDR3 amino acids: CASSPLGRDIQYF. CDR3 DNA sequence: TGTGCCAGCTCACCGCTAGGGAGGGACATTCAGTACTTC.